The rows below give T cell receptor beta chains drawn from one sample of a study of cytomegalovirus exposure and HLA in healthy donors. Only in-frame clones appear in the TCRdb table, and some are missing; sequencing was by immunoSEQ multiplex PCR. The sample lists fewer than 200,000 clones; 80% were seen once. Sequences were obtained from PBMCs. The receptors were sampled from a man aged 25 to 40 in good health and CMV-seronegative. Both conserved end residues are part of each CDR3. The order of the fields is J gene, V gene, D gene, clone size, CDR3 DNA, CDR3 protein. D genes are given only for firm matches. Only part of the rows carry a size: once, few, many, or a class if the clone is expanded.

TRBJ2-7 TRBV19 TRBD1 - TGTGCCAGTTCGGGCAGGGGGTACGAGCAGTACTTC CASSGRGYEQYF
TRBJ1-1 TRBV13 TRBD1 - TGTGCCAGCAGCTTGAGGACAGGGGCGATGAACACTGAAGCTTTCTTT CASSLRTGAMNTEAFF
TRBJ2-1 TRBV7-6 TRBD2 - TGTGCCAGCAGCTTAGCGGCTAGCGGGAGTGTTGGATATGAGCAGTTCTTC CASSLAASGSVGYEQFF
TRBJ1-2 TRBV28 TRBD1 - TGTGCCAGCAGTCTGGGGACAGGACTTCCCTATGGCTACACCTTC CASSLGTGLPYGYTF
TRBJ2-7 TRBV7-7 - - TGTGCCAGCGCTTCAGGGGAGGGCTACGAGCAGTACTTC CASASGEGYEQYF
TRBJ1-3 TRBV18 - once TGTGCCAGCTCACCAAAAGCGAGGATCTCTGGAAACACCATATATTTT CASSPKARISGNTIYF
TRBJ2-7 TRBV19 - - TGTGCCAGTAGTATAGATGTAGGACACTCCTACGAGCAGTACTTC CASSIDVGHSYEQYF
TRBJ2-7 TRBV30 - - TGTGCCTGGGGGATGGGGGGAGCGAGCTCCTACGAGCAGTACTTC CAWGMGGASSYEQYF
TRBJ2-7 TRBV4-3 TRBD1 - TGCGCCAGCAGCCATGCTCTGGACAGGTTCTCCTACGAGCAGTACTTC CASSHALDRFSYEQYF
TRBJ2-5 TRBV25-1 TRBD2 - TGTGCCAGCAGTGCCCAGCGGGACTGGGAGACCCAGTACTTC CASSAQRDWETQYF
TRBJ2-7 TRBV7-9 TRBD2 - TGTGCCAGCAGCTTAGGGGGTAGCGGGAGGCAAACGGTATACGAGCAGTACTTC CASSLGGSGRQTVYEQYF
TRBJ2-2 TRBV19 TRBD1 - TGTGCCAGTAGTAGGAGGACAGGGGAGGGGGACGGGGAGCTGTTTTTT CASSRRTGEGDGELFF
TRBJ2-1 TRBV4-1 TRBD2 once TGCGCCAGCATCGGGACTAGCGGTTACAATGAGCAGTTCTTC CASIGTSGYNEQFF
TRBJ2-1 TRBV5-1 - - TGCGCCAGCAGGCAGGGTTATGAGCAGTTCTTC CASRQGYEQFF
TRBJ1-3 TRBV6-5 - - TGTGCCAGCAGTCTACAGGGTCTCTCTGGAAACACCATATATTTT CASSLQGLSGNTIYF
TRBJ1-1 TRBV21-1 - - TGTGCCAGCAGCTTCCGGGACAGGGGGCATTCTGAAGCTTTCTTT CASSFRDRGHSEAFF
TRBJ2-7 TRBV19 TRBD2 - TGTGCCAGTAGGCGGGAGAGTTCCTACGAGCAGTACTTC CASRRESSYEQYF
TRBJ2-5 TRBV6-6 - - TGTGCCAGCAGTAGCAGGGTCCAAGAGACCCAGTACTTC CASSSRVQETQYF